This T cell receptor beta chain was sequenced in a study of lymphopenia after photon versus proton radiotherapy (dated by TCRdb to about 2019). With regard to the full study: The study compared the immunological effects of photon versus proton radiation therapy in patients with gastrointestinal tumors who developed high-grade lymphopenia. The cohort included 20 patients with gastrointestinal tumors who developed lymphopenia after receiving either photon or proton therapy. The goal of the study was to characterize the differences between the two radiation modalities in how they affect the immune system. The full study reports these points: The authors looked at the survival association only in patients who died, and they framed better survival with proton therapy as a possibility rather than a demonstrated result. Across the cohort, a larger post-nadir drop in TCR diversity was inversely correlated with overall survival time among patients who died. During treatment, patients who received photon therapy lost naive T cells and TCR diversity and gained effector/memory populations, whereas patients who received proton therapy remained relatively stable. After the lymphocyte count nadir, oligoclonal expansion, especially of CD8+ Temra cells, was observed in photon-treated repertoires, and the drop in diversity was driven by this expansion.

Library preparation employed the immunoSEQ multiplex PCR assay. Alongside multiparametric flow cytometry, deep sequencing of rearranged TCR beta loci was used to profile the T cell repertoires. Not all clones reach the TCRdb copy of this immuneACCESS table, which keeps in-frame sequences only. Checked studies attribute under half of the gap to unresolved V genes and leave the rest unexplained. Within this sample are about 83,000 clones, with around 82% of them counted one time only. The top ten clonotypes cover over 1.1% of the sample. Concerning this clone itself: There is no known antigen for this receptor. Within one base of it there is no much larger clone, and no base qualities were kept.

CDR1 and CDR2 were assigned from the germline V gene as SGHTS and YDEGEE. Spanning cysteine to phenylalanine, the CDR3 consists of 19 amino acids. The sequence is cut down to CDR3 DNA, 57 bases in frame from base 1. From V the trimming removes 0 bases and from J it removes 2 bases, while the gene matches leave 6 bases of the junction unaccounted for. This clonotype was obtained from a man in his 60s with pancreatic cancer. The V and J genes are TRBV5-8 and TRBJ2-1; TRBD2 matches 15 bases in the middle. The sample here was peripheral blood, taken from a patient treated with proton-based radiotherapy. The CDR3 corresponds to CASSLEGLAGGRTYNEQFF. The nucleotide sequence is given as TGTGCCAGCAGCTTGGAGGGACTAGCGGGAGGCCGGACCTACAATGAGCAGTTCTTC.